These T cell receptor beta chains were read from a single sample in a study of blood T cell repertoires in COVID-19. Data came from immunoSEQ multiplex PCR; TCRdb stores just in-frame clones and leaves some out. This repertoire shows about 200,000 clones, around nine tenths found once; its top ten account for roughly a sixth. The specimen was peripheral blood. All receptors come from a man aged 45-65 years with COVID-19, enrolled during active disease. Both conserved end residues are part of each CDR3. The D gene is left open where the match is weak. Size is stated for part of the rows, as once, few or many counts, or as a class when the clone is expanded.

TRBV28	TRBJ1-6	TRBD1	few	TGTGCCAGCTGGAACAGGGGAGGTTCACCCCTCCACTTT	CASWNRGGSPLHF
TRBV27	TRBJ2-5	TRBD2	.	TGTGCCAGCAGCCCGGGGGGAGCGGGGGGCGCAGAGACCCAGTACTTC	CASSPGGAGGAETQYF
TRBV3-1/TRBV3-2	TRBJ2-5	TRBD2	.	TGTGCCAGCAGCCAAGATGGACTAGCGAGTCAAGAGACCCAGTACTTC	CASSQDGLASQETQYF
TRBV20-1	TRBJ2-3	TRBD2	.	TGCAGTGCTAGGGGGGGGGATACGCAGTATTTT	CSARGGDTQYF
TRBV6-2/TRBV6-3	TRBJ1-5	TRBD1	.	TGTGCCAGCAGTTACTCCGGGACAGGGTATATCCCCGGGCATTTT	CASSYSGTGYIPGHF
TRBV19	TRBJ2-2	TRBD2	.	TGTGCCAGTAGAACTAGCGGGAGGGCTATCACCGGGGAGCTGTTTTTT	CASRTSGRAITGELFF
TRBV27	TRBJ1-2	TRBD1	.	TGTGCCAGCAGTCTACTTTCCTCAGGGGGCCGTAACTATGGCTACACCTTC	CASSLLSSGGRNYGYTF
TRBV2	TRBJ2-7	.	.	TGTGCCAGCAGACGTGGAGGGCTCTCCTACGAGCAGTACTTC	CASRRGGLSYEQYF
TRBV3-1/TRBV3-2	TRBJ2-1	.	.	TGTGCCAGCAGCCTGGCGGGGCGCGTCTCAGTCAATGAGCAGTTCTTC	CASSLAGRVSVNEQFF
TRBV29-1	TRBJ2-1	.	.	TGCAGCGTTGAATTACAGCTTAGCTCCTACAATGAGCAGTTCTTC	CSVELQLSSYNEQFF
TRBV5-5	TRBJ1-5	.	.	TGTGCCAGCAGCTTGGGCAGGGTCGGCAATCAGCCCCAGCATTTT	CASSLGRVGNQPQHF
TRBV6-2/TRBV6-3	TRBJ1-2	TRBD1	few	TGTGCCAGCAGCGGACAGGGAAACTATGGCTACACCTTC	CASSGQGNYGYTF
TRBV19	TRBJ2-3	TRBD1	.	TGTGCCAGTACTATCCGGGACAGCAGCACAGATACGCAGTATTTT	CASTIRDSSTDTQYF
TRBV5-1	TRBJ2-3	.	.	TGCGCCAGCAGCTTGCCGCGCGGGAGCACAGATACGCAGTATTTT	CASSLPRGSTDTQYF
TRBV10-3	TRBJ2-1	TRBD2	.	TGTGCCACTACTACTAGCGGGGGGGCCAGGGGCAATGAGCAGTTCTTC	CATTTSGGARGNEQFF
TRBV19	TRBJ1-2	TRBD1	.	TGTGCCAGTAGATGGGCTTGGGACAGGGGGCGCGGCTACACCTTC	CASRWAWDRGRGYTF
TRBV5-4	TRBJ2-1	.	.	TGTGCCAGCAGCAAGGACTACGGCGGCTACAATGAGCAGTTCTTC	CASSKDYGGYNEQFF
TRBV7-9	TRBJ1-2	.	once	TGTGCCAGCAGCGCCATTACAGTCCACTATGGCTACACCTTC	CASSAITVHYGYTF
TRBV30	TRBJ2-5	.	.	TGTGCCTGGAGTGACATCGGGGAGACCCAGTACTTC	CAWSDIGETQYF
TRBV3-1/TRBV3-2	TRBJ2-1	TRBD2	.	TGTGCCAGCAGCCAAGATCGCGTCGCGGGGGGTGAGCAGTTCTTC	CASSQDRVAGGEQFF
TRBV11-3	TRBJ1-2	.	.	TGTGCCAGCAGCTTAGCCAGGATTAACTATGGCTACACCTTC	CASSLARINYGYTF
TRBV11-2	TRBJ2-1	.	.	TGTGCCAGCAGCTTACGTCCGTCGAGCTCCTACAATGAGCAGTTCTTC	CASSLRPSSSYNEQFF
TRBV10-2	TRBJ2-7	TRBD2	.	TGCGCCAGCAGTGACCTAGCGGGAGGGCCCAGCGAGCAGTACTTC	CASSDLAGGPSEQYF
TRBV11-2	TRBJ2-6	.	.	TGTGCCAGCAGCGCCACGGGTGGAGGGGACCTCTCTGGGGCCAACGTCCTGACTTTC	CASSATGGGDLSGANVLTF
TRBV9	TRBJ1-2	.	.	TGTGCCAGCAGCGGGGAACAGGGCTTTCACTATGGCTACACCTTC	CASSGEQGFHYGYTF
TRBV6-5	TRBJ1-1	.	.	TGTGCCAGCAGTACCCATCGTGAGTGCTTCTTT	CASSTHRECFF
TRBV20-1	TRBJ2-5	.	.	TGCAGTGCTAGCCATGAGACCCAGTACTTC	CSASHETQYF
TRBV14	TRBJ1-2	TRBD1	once	TGTGCCAGCAGCCAAGATAAAGGGACAGGGGGCCTCTATGGCTACACCTTC	CASSQDKGTGGLYGYTF
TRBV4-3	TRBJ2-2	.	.	TGCGCCAGCAGCCAAGATTCCAGGCCAGCGAACACCGGGGAGCTGTTTTTT	CASSQDSRPANTGELFF
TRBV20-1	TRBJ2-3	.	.	TGCAGTGCTAGTCCTTATAGCGTAGCTAGCACAGATACGCAGTATTTT	CSASPYSVASTDTQYF
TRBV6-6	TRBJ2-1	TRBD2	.	TGTGCCAGCAGTTACATGGCTAGCGGGAACAATGAGCAGTTCTTC	CASSYMASGNNEQFF
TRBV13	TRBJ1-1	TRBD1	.	TGTGCCAGCAGCGGGGGACAGAGGGCCTTAGCTGAAGCTTTCTTT	CASSGGQRALAEAFF
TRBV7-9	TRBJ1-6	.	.	TGTGCCAGCAGCCCAGCGGGCCAAGCGATTTCACCCCTCCACTTT	CASSPAGQAISPLHF
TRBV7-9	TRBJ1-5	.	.	TGTGCCATCCAGGGCTCCAATCAGCCCCAGCATTTT	CAIQGSNQPQHF
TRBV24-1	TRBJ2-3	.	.	TGTGCCACCAGTGATTTTAACGCGGGGGCCCCCGCAGATACGCAGTATTTT	CATSDFNAGAPADTQYF
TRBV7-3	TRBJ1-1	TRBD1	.	TGTGCCAGCAGCTTGGGCGCAGGGGGACAGGCTTTCTTT	CASSLGAGGQAFF
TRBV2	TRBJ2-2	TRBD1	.	TGTGCCATCCCTAAAGGGACAGGCCCCGCCGGGGAGCTGTTTTTT	CAIPKGTGPAGELFF
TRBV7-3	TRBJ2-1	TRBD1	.	TGTGCCAGCAGCCCGGGACAGGGTACGGATGAGCAGTTCTTC	CASSPGQGTDEQFF
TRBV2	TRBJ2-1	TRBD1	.	TGTGCCAGCAGCCGTGGACAGGGGGCCTACAATGAGCAGTTCTTC	CASSRGQGAYNEQFF
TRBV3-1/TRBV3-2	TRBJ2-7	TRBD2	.	TGTGCCAGCAGCCACCTATGGGCTAGCGGATCCTACGAGCAGTACTTC	CASSHLWASGSYEQYF
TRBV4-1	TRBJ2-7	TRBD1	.	TGCGCCAGCAGCCAAGATCCAGGGGGCAATAGTGTGCAGTACTTC	CASSQDPGGNSVQYF
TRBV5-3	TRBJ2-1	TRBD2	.	TGTGCCAGAAGCTCGGAGGGTGGGACTAGAGTTTACAATGAGCAGTTCTTC	CARSSEGGTRVYNEQFF
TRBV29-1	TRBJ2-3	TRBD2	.	TGCAGCGTAGTCCTAGCGGGGGGGGATACGCAGTATTTT	CSVVLAGGDTQYF
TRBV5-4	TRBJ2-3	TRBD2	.	TGTGCCAGCAGCACAAGCGGGGGGGCTACAGATACGCAGTATTTT	CASSTSGGATDTQYF
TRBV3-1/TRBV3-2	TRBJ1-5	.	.	TGTGCCAGCAGCCAACAACCGGGATTTACTCAGCCCCAGCATTTT	CASSQQPGFTQPQHF
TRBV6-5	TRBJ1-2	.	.	TGTGCCAGCTCGGGTTTTCCGACTCCTTATGGCTACACCTTC	CASSGFPTPYGYTF
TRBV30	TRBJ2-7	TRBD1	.	TGTGCCTGGAGTGCTCTACAGGGGCCCTACGAGCAGTACTTC	CAWSALQGPYEQYF
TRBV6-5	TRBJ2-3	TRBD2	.	TGTGCCAGCAGTTTACAAGCGGGAGGTGGAGATACGCAGTATTTT	CASSLQAGGGDTQYF
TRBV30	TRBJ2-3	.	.	TGTGCCTGGAGTGGGGCTCCAGATACGCAGTATTTT	CAWSGAPDTQYF